The rows below give T cell receptor beta chains drawn from one sample of a study of Graves' ophthalmopathy and Graves' hyperthyroidism. One entry per CDR3 protein results from TCRdb running MiXCR on the multiplex PCR reads. The sample records about 700,000 distinct CDR3 sequences, roughly two fifths being singletons. Sample: peripheral blood. The origin of the receptors is an adult man with Graves' ophthalmopathy. The CDR3 runs from the conserved cysteine through the conserved F or W. A D gene is named only where the DNA matches it firmly. Size values are once, few and many counts, or a class for expanded clones, and some rows have none.

J | length | size | D | V | CDR3 | DNA
TRBJ1-1 | 14 | many | - | TRBV10-3 | CAISERGRGTEAFF | TGTGCCATCAGTGAAAGGGGAAGGGGGACTGAAGCTTTCTTT
TRBJ1-2 | 12 | - | - | TRBV2 | CASVGEVGGYTF | TGTGCCAGCGTGGGAGAAGTGGGAGGCTACACCTTC
TRBJ2-5 | 17 | - | TRBD2 | TRBV7-9 | CASSQVPPGLAEETQYF | TGTGCCAGCAGCCAAGTTCCGCCGGGACTAGCGGAAGAGACCCAGTACTTC
TRBJ2-2 | 16 | - | TRBD1 | TRBV7-2 | CASSLAVTGWAWELFF | TGTGCCAGCAGCTTAGCGGTGACAGGGTGGGCCTGGGAGCTGTTTTTT
TRBJ2-5 | 17 | - | - | TRBV2 | CASSPSPMWTEQETQYF | TGTGCCAGCTCTCCGTCCCCAATGTGGACAGAACAAGAGACCCAGTACTTC
TRBJ1-3 | 13 | few | - | TRBV2 | CASSLRGSNTIYF | TGTGCCAGCAGTCTCAGGGGATCGAACACCATATATTTT
TRBJ2-7 | 14 | - | - | TRBV5-1 | CASSQADSTYGQYF | TGCGCCAGCAGCCAAGCTGACAGCACCTACGGGCAGTACTTC
TRBJ1-5 | 16 | - | TRBD1 | TRBV7-9 | CASSLGGGKDTQPQHF | TGTGCCAGCAGCTTGGGAGGGGGCAAAGATACTCAGCCCCAGCATTTT
TRBJ1-4 | 16 | - | - | TRBV10-2 | CASSDLGTRANEKLFF | TGCGCCAGCAGTGACCTGGGAACACGGGCTAATGAAAAACTGTTTTTT
TRBJ1-1 | 14 | - | - | TRBV10-3 | CASSYSARKTEAFF | TGTGCCAGCAGTTACTCGGCCAGGAAGACTGAAGCTTTCTTT
TRBJ1-1 | 15 | - | - | TRBV19 | CASSKGRTRNTEAFF | TGTGCCAGTAGTAAGGGTCGAACCAGGAACACTGAAGCTTTCTTT
TRBJ2-7 | 15 | - | TRBD2 | TRBV11-2 | CASSFGRGAPYEQYF | TGTGCCAGCAGCTTCGGGCGGGGGGCCCCCTACGAGCAGTACTTC
TRBJ1-2 | 15 | many | TRBD1 | TRBV7-2 | CASSQGQGARYGYTF | TGTGCCAGCAGCCAAGGACAGGGGGCTCGCTATGGCTACACCTTC
TRBJ2-7 | 15 | - | - | TRBV5-1 | CASSLQGGLPGEQYF | TGCGCCAGCAGCTTGCAGGGGGGCTTGCCAGGCGAGCAGTACTTC
TRBJ1-6 | 10 | - | - | TRBV29-1 | CSLGRSPLHF | TGCAGCTTGGGTCGATCACCCCTCCACTTT
TRBJ2-7 | 15 | few | - | TRBV7-9 | CASSFGEPPAYEQYF | TGTGCCAGCAGCTTTGGGGAGCCTCCCGCCTACGAGCAGTACTTC
TRBJ2-6 | 12 | - | - | TRBV7-9 | CASSYRTEDLTF | TGTGCCAGCAGCTACAGGACAGAGGACCTGACTTTC
TRBJ2-7 | 9 | - | - | TRBV20-1 | CGVGQGEYF | TGCGGCGTAGGGCAAGGGGAGTACTTC
TRBJ2-3 | 12 | few | - | TRBV10-3 | CAAQGETDTQYF | TGTGCCGCCCAGGGTGAGACAGATACGCAGTATTTT
TRBJ1-6 | 15 | few | TRBD1 | TRBV12-3/TRBV12-4 | CASRSPGQSNSPLHF | TGTGCCAGCAGAAGTCCGGGACAGAGTAATTCACCCCTCCACTTT
TRBJ2-5 | 13 | - | - | TRBV24-1 | CATSEGARETQYF | TGTGCCACCAGTGAGGGGGCTCGGGAGACCCAGTACTTC
TRBJ2-6 | 17 | few | - | TRBV9 | CASSAPQGWDGANVLTF | TGTGCCAGCAGCGCCCCGCAGGGGTGGGATGGGGCCAACGTCCTGACTTTC
TRBJ1-2 | 15 | few | - | TRBV9 | CASSVSTQDLYGYTF | TGTGCCAGCAGCGTTTCAACACAGGATCTCTATGGCTACACCTTC